This TCR beta chain was sequenced during a study of blood T cell repertoires in COVID-19 (dated by TCRdb to 2019 to 2021). Describing the broader study: The collaborator samples originated in the United States, Italy and Spain and spanned the acute and convalescent phases of COVID-19. A freely available public database, intended as a resource for researchers studying the immune response to SARS-CoV-2, is where the repertoires were released. Nearly every sample came with metadata listing a de-identified subject ID, COVID-19 status, age in years and sex. The dataset comprised deeply sampled blood TCRbeta repertoires from subjects exposed to, actively infected with, or recovered from COVID-19. The prospective study material was composed of cDNA or gDNA derived from T cells, B-cell-depleted T cells, or PBMCs. HLA class I and class II types, where available, came from metadata supplied by the sample provider rather than from assay-based typing. Samples were obtained from the ongoing ImmuneRACE study (first 160 participants) and from over a thousand subjects provided by 6 global collaborators. General findings and caveats noted by the study authors: Clinical and demographic metadata were provided uncurated, with the amount varying by source and participant.

TCRbeta CDR3 regions were amplified from genomic DNA by means of the immunoSEQ Assay, a bias-controlled multiplex PCR. The study's own analysis went as follows. Nucleated cell counts per sample were estimated from amplification of reference gene primers within the assay. Sequence reads were collapsed and filtered to measure the absolute abundance of every unique TCRbeta CDR3 rearrangement. Productive Simpson clonality was computed per sample as the square root of Simpson's diversity index over productive rearrangements. TCRdb obtained this table from immuneACCESS and retained in-frame rearrangements with V and J assigned. These tables miss some clones; where compared with another copy, unresolved V genes account for less than half of the shortfall, and the remainder is unexplained. V and J calls and clone size follow that table, whereas D and trimming were derived from the DNA. Within this sample are under 100,000 clones, with over 80% of them counted one time only. The ten biggest clones cover about a sixth of the sample.

The collaborating institutions used their own protocols to collect whole blood in K2EDTA tubes. For TCRbeta analysis, collaborator samples were shipped as frozen whole blood, as isolated PBMCs, or as DNA extracted from either sample type. The germline V gene yields SQVTM for CDR1 and ANQGSEA for CDR2. Trimmed from V: 5 bases; trimmed from J: 3 bases; junction bases lacking a gene match: 5. The CDR3 contains 14 residues, cysteine and phenylalanine counted. Left in the record is the CDR3 DNA by itself, 42 bases read in frame from the first base. Of note for this clone: The specificity of this receptor is unknown. Per-base qualities were not stored, and no clone one base away is much larger.

The sequence came from an elderly man with active or convalescent COVID-19. The source material was peripheral blood. The chain is assembled from TRBV29-1 and TRBJ2-2; a stretch of 8 junction bases matches TRBD2. The CDR3 protein: CSVRGGWDTGELFF. The bases are TGCAGCGTTCGGGGGGGTTGGGACACCGGGGAGCTGTTTTTT.